Shown below are 2 T cell receptor beta chains from a single sample sequenced in a study of cytomegalovirus exposure and HLA in healthy donors. 13 Jbeta primers and 60 Vbeta primers were used for the PCR. Clones were sequenced by immunoSEQ multiplex PCR, and TCRdb holds only the in-frame ones, with some missing. The data show about 170,000 clones, around 77% seen once. Sample: PBMCs. The receptors were gathered from a female donor in good health and CMV-seronegative.

The sample holds a few counts of this clone. CDR3 amino acids: CAFTGRGGHNEQFF. The CDR3 region has the DNA TGTGCCTTCACGGGGCGGGGGGGCCACAATGAGCAGTTCTTC. The rearrangement uses TRBV7-9 and TRBJ2-1; 9 bases align to TRBD2. CDR1 and CDR2 from the germline V gene are SEHNR and FQNEAQ (reference sequence). This CDR3 region has 14 residues. Trimming cost V 11 bases and J 5 bases; bases outside gene matches: 10. Filled out from reference TRBV7-9 and TRBJ2-1, the complete variable domain reads DTGVSQNPRHKITKRGQNVTFRCDPISEHNRLYWYRQTLGQGPEFLTYFQNEAQLEKSRLLSDRFSAERPKGSFSTLEIQRTEQGDSAMYLCAFTGRGGHNEQFFGPGTRLTVL.

This rearrangement joins TRBV19 to TRBJ1-1; maybe TRBD1 (6 bases). Trimming cost V 8 bases and J 1 base, with 14 bases left between them. The germline V gene has CDR1 LNHDA and CDR2 SQIVND (reference sequence). This CDR3 is built from 14 residues. CDR3 in amino acids: CASANRAGNTEAFF. CDR3 in DNA: TGTGCCAGTGCAAACAGGGCGGGGAACACTGAAGCTTTCTTT.